This T cell receptor beta chain originates from a study of T cell responses to AZD1222 COVID-19 vaccine. The length of the CDR3 is 13 residues. Germline CDR1 MDHEN, CDR2 SYDVKM. The trim removed 7 bases at V and 2 bases at J, leaving 5 bases unmatched. Only in-frame clones appear in the TCRdb table, and some are missing; sequencing was by immunoSEQ multiplex PCR. The sample comprises 100,000 or so clones, 85% to 90% of which are singletons, and about 40% rests with the top ten. The TCR was taken from an adult who received the AZD1222 COVID-19 vaccine. This chain links TRBV28 with TRBJ2-7; TRBD1 aligns across 7 bases. The material sequenced was peripheral blood, taken 28 days after the second AZD1222 dose. CDR3: CASTSGTAYEQYF. The DNA of the CDR3 is TGTGCCAGCACCTCGGGGACAGCCTACGAGCAGTACTTC.